Listed below are T cell receptor beta chains from one sample, sequenced in a study of control samples from healthy donors and cancer patients. Profiling relied on immunoSEQ multiplex PCR, and the TCRdb table lists in-frame clones only, not all of them. The sample contains more than 100,000 clones, 90% of which appear only once. The sequencing input was blood. All receptors derive from a man aged 18-30 years in good health. Each CDR3 is given with its conserved first and last residue. A D gene is named only where the DNA matches it firmly. Expanded clones get a size class; other rows say once, few or many, or leave the size out.

len	v_gene	d_gene	abundance	j_gene	CDR3nt	CDR3aa
13	TRBV18	NA	NA	TRBJ1-2	TGTGCCAGCTCACCCGGCCAAGACGTTGGCTACACCTTC	CASSPGQDVGYTF
18	TRBV27	TRBD1	NA	TRBJ2-1	TGTGCCAGCAGTTCCGGACAGGGGCGAAAGAGCTCCTACAATGAGCAGTTCTTC	CASSSGQGRKSSYNEQFF
13	TRBV4-3	NA	NA	TRBJ1-1	TGCGCCAGCAGCCAATCACAGGGCTGGGAAGCTTTCTTT	CASSQSQGWEAFF
16	TRBV30	TRBD2	NA	TRBJ2-1	TGTGCCTGGAGTGAGATAGCGGGAGTAAGTAACAATGAGCAGTTCTTC	CAWSEIAGVSNNEQFF
16	TRBV7-2	NA	NA	TRBJ2-3	TGTGCCAGCAGCTTAAATGGGGGCATCGGCACAGATACGCAGTATTTT	CASSLNGGIGTDTQYF
15	TRBV27	NA	NA	TRBJ2-3	TGTGCCAGCAGTTTAGGGCAGACCCTCACAGATACGCAGTATTTT	CASSLGQTLTDTQYF
19	TRBV24-1	TRBD1	NA	TRBJ2-6	TGTGCCACCAGTGATAGATCGGGACAGGGGGCGCCTGGGGCCAACGTCCTGACTTTC	CATSDRSGQGAPGANVLTF
14	TRBV6-1	NA	NA	TRBJ2-7	TGTGCCAGCAGTGAAGCTGGCGGGTCCTACGAGCAGTACTTC	CASSEAGGSYEQYF
11	TRBV20-1	NA	few	TRBJ1-3	TGCAGTGCTCCAGGTGGAAACACCATATATTTT	CSAPGGNTIYF
12	TRBV4-1	NA	NA	TRBJ2-2	TGCGCCAGCAGCCAGAACACCGGGGAGCTGTTTTTT	CASSQNTGELFF
14	TRBV3-1/TRBV3-2	TRBD1	NA	TRBJ1-6	TGTGCCAGCAGCCAATCCAGGGGGCGATCACCCCTCCACTTT	CASSQSRGRSPLHF
16	TRBV7-6	NA	NA	TRBJ2-3	TGTGCCAGCGGCAACCCCCTAGGGTCTAGCACAGATACGCAGTATTTT	CASGNPLGSSTDTQYF
15	TRBV9	NA	NA	TRBJ1-3	TGTGCCAGCAGCGTATCAGGGGCTCTTGGAAACACCATATATTTT	CASSVSGALGNTIYF
14	TRBV7-6	NA	NA	TRBJ1-4	TGTGCCAGCAGCCTAGGTTGGGCGGGTGAAAAACTGTTTTTT	CASSLGWAGEKLFF
15	TRBV6-6	NA	NA	TRBJ2-3	TGTGCCAGCAGTTACGAGGGGGGAGTTCCAGATACGCAGTATTTT	CASSYEGGVPDTQYF
14	TRBV2	TRBD1	NA	TRBJ1-2	TGTGCCAGCAGGTCCGGGACAGGGGTCCATGGCTACACCTTC	CASRSGTGVHGYTF
15	TRBV10-3	TRBD2	NA	TRBJ2-5	TGTGCCATCAGTGGAGCGGGAGGGCCCCAAGAGACCCAGTACTTC	CAISGAGGPQETQYF
15	TRBV4-1	NA	NA	TRBJ1-4	TGCGCCAGCAGCCTCGGACAGACTATCGATGAAAAACTGTTTTTT	CASSLGQTIDEKLFF
13	TRBV4-1	NA	NA	TRBJ2-3	TGCGCCAGCAGCCAAGGGAAAGTAGATACGCAGTATTTT	CASSQGKVDTQYF
16	TRBV5-5	NA	NA	TRBJ1-5	TGTGCCAGCAGCTTGTGGGAGCCGGGGAGCAATCAGCCCCAGCATTTT	CASSLWEPGSNQPQHF
15	TRBV20-1	NA	NA	TRBJ1-6	TGCAGTGCTAGTTTGCGGGGGATTAATAATTCACCCCTCCACTTT	CSASLRGINNSPLHF
14	TRBV7-9	NA	NA	TRBJ1-4	TGTGCCAGCAGCTTAGATCAGACTAATGAAAAACTGTTTTTT	CASSLDQTNEKLFF
15	TRBV7-2	NA	NA	TRBJ2-1	TGTGCCAGCAGCTTACAACGGAGCTCCTACAATGAGCAGTTCTTC	CASSLQRSSYNEQFF
12	TRBV25-1	TRBD1	NA	TRBJ1-2	TGTGCCTATAACACAGGGGGCGATGGCTACACCTTC	CAYNTGGDGYTF
16	TRBV7-6	TRBD1	NA	TRBJ1-2	TGTGCCAGCAGCACAAAGCTGGCAGGGGGTAGCCATGGCTACACCTTC	CASSTKLAGGSHGYTF
16	TRBV29-1	NA	NA	TRBJ2-3	TGCAGCGTTGAGTCCGACGGGCTGTACCGCACAGATACGCAGTATTTT	CSVESDGLYRTDTQYF
17	TRBV2	TRBD1	NA	TRBJ2-6	TGTGCCAGCAGTCGGACAGGGTACATCTCTGGGGCCAACGTCCTGACTTTC	CASSRTGYISGANVLTF
14	TRBV6-5	NA	NA	TRBJ2-1	TGTGCCAGCAGTCGGGGGGCCCTCTCTGGAGAGCAGTTCTTC	CASSRGALSGEQFF
16	TRBV24-1	NA	NA	TRBJ2-1	TGTGCCACCAGCGGAATTGGGGTGACTACCTACAATGAGCAGTTCTTC	CATSGIGVTTYNEQFF
16	TRBV5-1	TRBD2	few	TRBJ2-3	TGCGCCAGCAGCGCGGAGACTAGCGGGGGGGCAGATACGCAGTATTTT	CASSAETSGGADTQYF
13	TRBV14	NA	NA	TRBJ2-3	TGTGCCAGCAGCCTAGTCCCCACAGATACGCAGTATTTT	CASSLVPTDTQYF
12	TRBV5-6	NA	NA	TRBJ2-3	TGTGCCAGCAGCTGGGGGGCAGATACGCAGTATTTT	CASSWGADTQYF
11	TRBV12-3/TRBV12-4	TRBD1	NA	TRBJ2-5	TGTGCCAGCGGACAGGGGGTTTCCCAGTACTTC	CASGQGVSQYF
14	TRBV5-1	NA	once	TRBJ1-6	TGCGCCAGCAGCCCCGGGACGGTAAATTCACCCCTCCACTTT	CASSPGTVNSPLHF
12	TRBV20-1	NA	NA	TRBJ1-5	TGCAGTGCTAGTGAGGGAGGTCAGCCCCAGCATTTT	CSASEGGQPQHF
16	TRBV28	NA	NA	TRBJ2-2	TGTGCCAGCAGTCGAACGAGGACTATCAACACCGGGGAGCTGTTTTTT	CASSRTRTINTGELFF
16	TRBV24-1	TRBD2	NA	TRBJ2-2	TGTGCCACCAGTGCCCCTAGCGGGCAGAACACCGGGGAGCTGTTTTTT	CATSAPSGQNTGELFF
16	TRBV14	NA	NA	TRBJ2-3	TGTGCCAGCAGCCAAGAACCCGAGGGCCGGATAGATACGCAGTATTTT	CASSQEPEGRIDTQYF
15	TRBV18	NA	NA	TRBJ2-2	TGTGCCAGCTCACCGCGTCGGCCTGACACCGGGGAGCTGTTTTTT	CASSPRRPDTGELFF
15	TRBV7-3	NA	NA	TRBJ1-5	TGTGCCAGCAGCTTAGACGGATATAGCAATCAGCCCCAGCATTTT	CASSLDGYSNQPQHF
13	TRBV28	TRBD2	NA	TRBJ2-5	TGTGCCAGCAGCCCCGCGGGGGAAGAGACCCAGTACTTC	CASSPAGEETQYF
18	TRBV2	TRBD1	NA	TRBJ1-6	TGTGCCAGCAGTGAGTGGGGATATTCCGGGACAGGGGACTCACCCCTCCACTTT	CASSEWGYSGTGDSPLHF
13	TRBV2	TRBD1	NA	TRBJ1-6	TGTGCCACCCAGGGGGCATGGAATTCACCCCTCCACTTT	CATQGAWNSPLHF
16	TRBV27	TRBD2	NA	TRBJ2-1	TGTGCCAGCAGAGGACTAGCGGGAGATCTCTACAATGAGCAGTTCTTC	CASRGLAGDLYNEQFF
13	TRBV24-1	NA	NA	TRBJ1-5	TGTGCCACGCAGGGATATAGCAATCAGCCCCAGCATTTT	CATQGYSNQPQHF
13	TRBV7-8	TRBD1	once	TRBJ1-2	TGTGCCAGCAGCTATCAGGGGGCTGATGGCTACACCTTC	CASSYQGADGYTF
12	TRBV6-4	NA	NA	TRBJ1-4	TGTGCCAGCAGTGATCTGGGAGGAAAACTGTTTTTT	CASSDLGGKLFF
17	TRBV7-9	NA	once	TRBJ2-3	TGTGCCAGCAGCTCCTACCGGGCGTCATCTAGCACAGATACGCAGTATTTT	CASSSYRASSSTDTQYF
15	TRBV5-1	NA	NA	TRBJ1-3	TGCGCCAGCAGCCCGGAGGGGGGCTCTGGAAACACCATATATTTT	CASSPEGGSGNTIYF
16	TRBV2	TRBD2	NA	TRBJ2-4	TGTGCCAGCAGCCCGGCGGGGGTAATAGCCAAAAACATTCAGTACTTC	CASSPAGVIAKNIQYF
12	TRBV3-1/TRBV3-2	NA	NA	TRBJ2-1	TGTGCCAGCAGCCAAGATTCCAATGAGCAGTTCTTC	CASSQDSNEQFF
14	TRBV5-1	TRBD1	NA	TRBJ2-7	TGCGCCAGCAGCGAGCCGGGACAGGGCGACGAGCAGTACTTC	CASSEPGQGDEQYF
14	TRBV7-9	NA	NA	TRBJ1-2	TGTGCCAGCAGCCAATGGGACACCTCCTATGGCTACACCTTC	CASSQWDTSYGYTF
14	TRBV3-1/TRBV3-2	NA	NA	TRBJ2-1	TGTGCCAGCAGCCTTGGGGGGCTAGTCAATGAGCAGTTCTTC	CASSLGGLVNEQFF
16	TRBV19	TRBD2	NA	TRBJ2-3	TGTGCCAGTAGTATAGGACGGCGGGAGTTGGGAGATACGCAGTATTTT	CASSIGRRELGDTQYF
18	TRBV7-2	TRBD2	once	TRBJ2-1	TGTGCCAGCAGCTTAGCGCAGAGGGCAGCGGGAGGGAACAATGAGCAGTTCTTC	CASSLAQRAAGGNNEQFF
12	TRBV27	NA	NA	TRBJ1-1	TGTGCCAGCAGTCGGGGTCGGGATGAAGCTTTCTTT	CASSRGRDEAFF
12	TRBV27	NA	NA	TRBJ2-1	TGTGCCAGCAGTTTAAGAGGGCGCGAGCAGTTCTTC	CASSLRGREQFF
13	TRBV30	TRBD1	NA	TRBJ2-2	TGTGCCTGGAGTCTTACAGGGGGCGGGGAGCTGTTTTTT	CAWSLTGGGELFF
15	TRBV6-4	NA	NA	TRBJ1-4	TGTGCCAGCAGTGCAACCGGGACCGCTCATGAAAAACTGTTTTTT	CASSATGTAHEKLFF